Listed here are 8 T cell receptor beta chains from one sample, sequenced in a study of blood T cell repertoires in COVID-19. The repertoire was sequenced with immunoSEQ multiplex PCR; TCRdb's copy has only in-frame clones and lacks some. The sample lists fewer than 650,000 clones, about 89% occurring once. Sequences were obtained from peripheral blood. These receptors all come from a woman in her forties or fifties with COVID-19, enrolled during active disease.

This clone was seen just once. This chain links TRBV5-4 with TRBJ2-1, with 8 positions matching TRBD1. Germline assignment: CDR1 SGHNT and CDR2 YYREEE (reference sequence). Trimming took 4 bases from V and 2 from J; bases not matched to a gene: 5. The CDR3 spans 15 residues. CDR3 nucleotides: TGTGCCAGCAGCGTGACAGGGGATCCCTACAATGAGCAGTTCTTC. This sequence encodes CASSVTGDPYNEQFF.

A single count supports this clone. V usage is TRBV5-1 and J usage is TRBJ2-7; maybe TRBD1 (5 bases). Germline assignment: CDR1 SGHRS and CDR2 YFSETQ. The CDR3 totals 14 residues. Between the trimmed V and J ends, which lost 0 bases and 2 bases, there was a span of 9 bases. DNA for the CDR3: TGCGCCAGCAGCTTGGCCAGGGAAGCCTACGAGCAGTACTTC. It is translated as CASSLAREAYEQYF.

V and J are TRBV4-1 and TRBJ1-4, with D perhaps TRBD1 (5 bases). CDR3 length equals 13 residues. V was clipped by 2 bases and J by 8 bases, with 9 bases between them. Germline V gene sequence: CDR1 MGHRA, CDR2 YSYEKL. The CDR3 loop is CASSQFRGEKLFF. CDR3 bases: TGCGCCAGCAGCCAATTTCGGGGGGAAAAACTGTTTTTT.

In this sample, this clone turned up once. This chain joins TRBV19 and TRBJ2-1, with 12 bases aligning to TRBD1. The ends lost 3 bases at V and 6 bases at J; junction bases unmatched: 9. This CDR3 region has 17 residues. CDR1 and CDR2 (germline): LNHDA, SQIVND (reference sequence). For the CDR3, the DNA is TGTGCCAGTAGTATGTCCGGGACAGGGGGCATGGTCAATGAGCAGTTCTTC. Amino acid sequence: CASSMSGTGGMVNEQFF.

This chain links TRBV29-1 with TRBJ1-1; D not resolved. Trimming pared 6 bases from V and 3 bases from J, leaving 23 bases between. Germline V gene lookup returns CDR1 SQVTM and CDR2 ANQGSEA. The CDR3 is 16 residues long. This CDR3 reads CSVRTTGLPTDTEAFF. Here the CDR3 DNA reads TGCAGCGTGCGAACGACTGGACTTCCTACCGACACTGAAGCTTTCTTT. The full variable domain, rest sourced from reference TRBV29-1 and TRBJ1-1, is SAVISQKPSRDICQRGTSLTIQCQVDSQVTMMFWYRQQPGQSLTLIATANQGSEATYESGFVIDKFPISRPNLTFSTLTVSNMSPEDSSIYLCSVRTTGLPTDTEAFFGQGTRLTVV.

The chain employs TRBV11-2 and TRBJ2-3, with D possibly TRBD2 on 7 matching bases. CDR3 size: 13 residues. The germline V gene encodes CDR1 SGHAT and CDR2 FQNNGV. Trimming left V 6 bases short and J 2 bases short, with 9 bases between. CDR3 DNA sequence: TGTGCCAGCAGGGGGGGGGCCACAGATACGCAGTATTTT. It yields the protein CASRGGATDTQYF.

V usage is TRBV5-1 and J usage is TRBJ1-2; no firm D call. Germline V gene data show CDR1 as SGHRS and CDR2 as YFSETQ. Trimming took off 0 bases at V and 7 bases at J, with 10 bases between the two ends. CDR3 size: 13 residues. The CDR3 protein is CASSLDRGPGYTF. As DNA, the CDR3 is TGCGCCAGCAGCTTGGATCGGGGTCCTGGCTACACCTTC.

This clone was recorded once. The chain joins TRBV7-3 to TRBJ2-1; D is possibly TRBD2 (7 bases). The CDR3 sequence is 15 residues long. Germline CDR1 SGHTA, CDR2 FQGTGA. V lost 4 bases and J lost 7, with 17 bases in between. CDR3 protein: CASSSPKGGPNEQFF. The CDR3 DNA sequence: TGTGCCAGCAGCTCGCCAAAGGGGGGGCCGAATGAGCAGTTCTTC.